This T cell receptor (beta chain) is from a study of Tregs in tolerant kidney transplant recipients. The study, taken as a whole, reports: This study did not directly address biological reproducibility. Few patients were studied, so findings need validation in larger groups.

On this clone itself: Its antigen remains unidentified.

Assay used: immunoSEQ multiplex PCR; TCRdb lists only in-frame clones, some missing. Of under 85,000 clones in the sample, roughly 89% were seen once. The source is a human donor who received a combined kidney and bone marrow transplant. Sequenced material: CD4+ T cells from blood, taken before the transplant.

The CDR3 spells CASSIRLGVYEQYF. The DNA of the CDR3 is TGTGCCAGTAGTATACGACTAGGGGTATACGAGCAGTACTTC. The V gene is TRBV19, the J gene TRBJ2-7; possible D gene TRBD2, 6 bases. Trimming removed 2 bases from V and 4 bases from J, with 12 bases in between. The CDR3 has 14 residues. The germline V gene has CDR1 LNHDA and CDR2 SQIVND (reference sequence).